This TCR beta chain was recorded in a study of T cell changes during pregnancy in multiple sclerosis. Germline V gives CDR1 SGHKS, CDR2 YYEKEE (reference sequence). This CDR3 is 16 amino acids long. Trimming removed 0 bases at V and 2 bases at J, with 9 bases between. Measured with immunoSEQ multiplex PCR; TCRdb has only the in-frame clones, and not every one. The profile covers 55,000 to 70,000 clones, with roughly 92% appearing a single time and 2.5% to 3.5% taken by the ten largest. This clonotype was sampled from a female donor in good health, enrolled as a control in a pregnancy study. The specimen was CD8+ T cells from peripheral blood mononuclear cells, collected in the third trimester of pregnancy. The chain uses TRBV5-5 and TRBJ2-6; possible D gene TRBD1, 6 bases. CDR3 loop: CASSLGPGAGANVLTF. The CDR3 DNA is TGTGCCAGCAGCTTGGGGCCAGGGGCTGGGGCCAACGTCCTGACTTTC.